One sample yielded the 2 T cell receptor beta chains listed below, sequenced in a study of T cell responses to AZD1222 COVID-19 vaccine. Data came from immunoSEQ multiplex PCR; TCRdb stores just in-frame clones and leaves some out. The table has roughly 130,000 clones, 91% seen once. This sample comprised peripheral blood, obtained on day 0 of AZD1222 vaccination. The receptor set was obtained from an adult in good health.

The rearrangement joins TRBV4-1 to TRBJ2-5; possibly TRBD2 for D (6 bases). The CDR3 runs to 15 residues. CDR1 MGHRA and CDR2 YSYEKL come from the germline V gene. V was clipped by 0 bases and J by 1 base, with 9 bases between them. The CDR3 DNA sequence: TGCGCCAGCAGCCAAGAAAGGGGAGGCCAAGAGACCCAGTACTTC. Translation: CASSQERGGQETQYF.

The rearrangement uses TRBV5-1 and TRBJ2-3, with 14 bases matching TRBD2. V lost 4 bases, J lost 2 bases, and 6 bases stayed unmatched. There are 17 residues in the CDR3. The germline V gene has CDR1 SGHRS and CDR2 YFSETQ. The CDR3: CASSAGTSGRYTDTQYF. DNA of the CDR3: TGCGCCAGCAGCGCTGGGACTAGCGGGAGATACACAGATACGCAGTATTTT.